These 26 T cell receptor beta chains came from one sample sequenced in a study of blood T cell repertoires in COVID-19. Profiling relied on immunoSEQ multiplex PCR, and the TCRdb table lists in-frame clones only, not all of them. The data hold under 60,000 clones, with approximately 87% observed a single time. The sequenced sample was peripheral blood. All receptors come from a human donor in a cohort sampled during active COVID-19.

The J gene is TRBJ1-4, the V gene TRBV5-1, with 9 bases lining up with TRBD1. V lost 3 bases, J lost 6 bases, and 0 bases stayed unmatched. The CDR3 is made up of 13 amino acids. Germline lookup yields CDR1 SGHRS and CDR2 YFSETQ. Written as DNA, the CDR3 is TGCGCCAGCAGCTGGACAGGGGATGAAAAACTGTTTTTT. This encodes CASSWTGDEKLFF.

The V call is TRBV6-6, the J call TRBJ1-2; D might be TRBD1 (6 bases). Germline-derived CDR1 and CDR2 are MNHNY and SVGAGI (reference sequence). The CDR3 runs to 15 residues. Trimming cost V 2 bases and J 3 bases, with 13 bases left between them. The CDR3, as DNA: TGTGCCAGCAGTTACCTCTCAGGGGTCGACTATGGCTACACCTTC. The encoded protein is CASSYLSGVDYGYTF.

The rearrangement uses TRBV13 and TRBJ2-1; D unclear. CDR3 size: 15 residues. The V gene lost 5 bases and the J gene lost 1 base, with 12 bases spanning the gap. In germline, CDR1 is PRHDT, CDR2 FYEKMQ (reference sequence). CDR3 nucleotide sequence: TGTGCCAGCAGCCCCCTGAGGTCTTCCTACAATGAGCAGTTCTTC. It encodes CASSPLRSSYNEQFF.

The V gene is TRBV3-1 (or the pseudogene TRBV3-2), the J gene TRBJ1-3; unclear D gene. Germline V gene data show CDR1 as LGHDT and CDR2 as YNNKEL (reference sequence). The CDR3 has 13 residues. V was pared by 1 base and J by 4 bases, with 5 bases between. CDR3: CASSQVPGNTIYF. The CDR3 DNA reads TGTGCCAGCAGCCAAGTTCCGGGAAACACCATATATTTT.

V and J are TRBV7-9 and TRBJ2-1; D possibly corresponds to TRBD1 (6 bases). V lost 8 bases to trimming and J lost 10 bases, with 12 bases between them. The germline CDR1 and CDR2 sequences are SEHNR and FQNEAQ (reference sequence). This CDR3 is built from 11 residues. CDR3 coding DNA: TGTGCCAGCGGACAGACCCGGGAGCAGTTCTTC. It yields the protein CASGQTREQFF.

This rearrangement joins TRBV4-1 to TRBJ1-1, with D perhaps matching TRBD1 (6 bases). The germline CDR1 and CDR2 sequences are MGHRA and YSYEKL. The V end lost 3 bases, the J end lost 2 bases, and 10 bases lay between the germline ends. The CDR3 spans 14 residues. The CDR3: CASSHDRTNTEAFF. The CDR3 nucleotides are TGCGCCAGCAGCCATGACAGGACCAACACTGAAGCTTTCTTT.

The CDR3 region is CASSQDIGIEQFF. CDR3 in DNA: TGCGCCAGCAGCCAAGATATCGGGATTGAGCAGTTCTTC. V is TRBV4-3 and J is TRBJ2-1; D might be TRBD2 (5 bases). In germline, CDR1 is LGHNA, CDR2 YSLEER. The CDR3 runs 13 residues. The germline V and J ends were trimmed by 0 bases and 9 bases, with 9 bases remaining between them.

CDR3 coding DNA: TGTGCCAGCAGCTTAGAAGGGGTTGGAGAGCAGTACTTC. The encoded protein is CASSLEGVGEQYF. The V call is TRBV7-9, the J call TRBJ2-7, with D perhaps TRBD1 (5 bases). V lost 1 base and J 7 bases, leaving 11 bases between the germline ends. Germline-derived CDR1 and CDR2 are SEHNR and FQNEAQ (reference sequence). This CDR3 spans 13 amino acids.

The chain carries TRBV5-1 and TRBJ2-7; 9 bases align to TRBD1. The CDR3 extends over 13 amino acids. V gave up 3 bases and J gave up 9 bases; unmatched junction bases: 7. Germline values: CDR1 SGHRS, CDR2 YFSETQ. This chain's CDR3 is CASSSDGTGSQYF. CDR3 sequence (DNA): TGCGCCAGCAGCTCTGACGGGACAGGGTCGCAGTACTTC.

The chain links TRBV19 to TRBJ1-1; 9 nucleotides line up with TRBD1. This CDR3 region has 16 residues. Losses at the gene ends were 3 bases for V and 1 base for J; bases not matched to a gene: 6. Germline V gives CDR1 LNHDA, CDR2 SQIVND (reference sequence). The CDR3 is CASSMSQGQGNTEAFF. DNA of the CDR3: TGTGCCAGTAGTATGAGTCAGGGACAGGGGAACACTGAAGCTTTCTTT.

V gene TRBV29-1 combines with J gene TRBJ1-3, with D unclear. V shed 7 bases and J shed 4 bases, with 8 bases lying between them. The V gene's germline CDR1 is SQVTM and CDR2 ANQGSEA. The CDR3 is 11 amino acids. CDR3 DNA sequence: TGCAGCGCCCTGACAGGAAACACCATATATTTT. It is translated as CSALTGNTIYF.

The chain is built from TRBV12-1 and TRBJ2-1; the table names TRBD2, a call not compared with the DNA. TRBV12-1 is shown as a pseudogene. CDR3 length equals 19 residues. The CDR3 sequence is CASSWRTSGLPFWDNEQFF. CDR3 bases: TGTGCCAGCAGCTGGAGAACCTCGGGACTCCCCTTTTGGGACAATGAGCAGTTCTTC.

The V gene is TRBV2, the J gene TRBJ2-7; TRBD2 matches 7 bases. After removal of 5 bases from V and 1 base from J, the junction contained 17 bases not matched to a gene. Germline loops: CDR1 SNHLY, CDR2 FYNNEI. CDR3 length: 18 residues. CDR3: CASSYSRGREEGSYEQYF. Written as DNA, the CDR3 is TGTGCCAGCAGTTACTCTCGGGGGAGGGAAGAGGGATCCTACGAGCAGTACTTC.

The chain carries TRBV14 and TRBJ1-2; 7 bases match TRBD1. The CDR3 contains 14 residues. Trimming removed 0 bases from V and 4 bases from J; junction bases left unmatched: 2. Germline CDR1 is SGHDN and CDR2 is FVKESK. The CDR3 nucleotides read TGTGCCAGCAGCCAAGATGCAGGGGGCTATGGCTACACCTTC. Protein: CASSQDAGGYGYTF. The full variable domain, in which reference TRBV14 and TRBJ1-2 provide the parts outside the CDR3, is EAGVTQFPSHSVIEKGQTVTLRCDPISGHDNLYWYRRVMGKEIKFLLHFVKESKQDESGMPNNRFLAERTGGTYSTLKVQPAELEDSGVYFCASSQDAGGYGYTFGSGTRLTVV.

The chain couples TRBV6-5 to TRBJ2-7; 9 nucleotides agree with TRBD1. CDR1 is MNHEY, CDR2 SVGAGI, per germline. This CDR3 has 14 amino acids. With V trimmed by 11 bases and J by 3 bases, 11 bases remained unmatched. The CDR3 protein is CAVRGRTGVYEQYF. As DNA, the CDR3 is TGTGCCGTTCGGGGCAGGACAGGGGTCTACGAGCAGTACTTC.

The gene calls are TRBV5-5 and TRBJ1-6, with D maybe TRBD1 (5 bases). The CDR3 is 16 amino acids. Germline CDR1 SGHKS, CDR2 YYEKEE (reference sequence). Between the trimmed V and J ends, which lost 0 bases and 10 bases, there was a span of 17 bases. The CDR3 DNA follows: TGTGCCAGCAGCTTGGGGTCGCCCCAGGGCGGATCACCCCTCCACTTT. It specifies CASSLGSPQGGSPLHF.

J is TRBJ2-5 and V is TRBV5-4, with unresolved D. This CDR3 has 13 amino acids. Germline values: CDR1 SGHNT, CDR2 YYREEE (reference sequence). V lost 2 bases and J lost 5, with 10 bases in between. The CDR3 DNA is TGTGCCAGCAGCTTTACTCCGAGGGAGACCCAGTACTTC. It yields the protein CASSFTPRETQYF.

The chain carries TRBV29-1 and TRBJ1-2; D might be TRBD1 (6 bases). There are 15 residues in the CDR3. Germline V gene sequence: CDR1 SQVTM, CDR2 ANQGSEA. Trimming pared 2 bases from V and 8 bases from J, leaving 21 bases between. The CDR3 DNA reads TGCAGCGTTGAACGCTCTCCAGGGGAGTCGAGCGGCTACACCTTC. Translated, it gives CSVERSPGESSGYTF.

V is TRBV30 and J is TRBJ1-2; D might be TRBD1 (6 bases). Germline values: CDR1 GTSNPN, CDR2 SVGIG (reference sequence). The CDR3 totals 15 residues. V was pared by 4 bases and J by 2 bases, with 17 bases between. The CDR3 nucleotides read TGTGCCTGGACTTCCTGGGACAAAGCAAACTATGGCTACACCTTC. Protein: CAWTSWDKANYGYTF.

The rearrangement joins TRBV6-5 to TRBJ2-7, with TRBD2 identical over 12 bases. The V gene's germline CDR1 is MNHEY and CDR2 SVGAGI. The CDR3 covers 14 residues. V lost 9 bases to trimming and J lost 0 bases; unmatched junction nucleotides: 3. The CDR3 region is CASKTSGSSYEQYF. For the CDR3, the DNA is TGTGCCAGTAAGACTAGCGGGAGCTCCTACGAGCAGTACTTC.

This chain links TRBV24-1 with TRBJ2-6; possibly TRBD2 for D (5 bases). The CDR3 has 18 amino acids. V gave up 3 bases and J gave up 0 bases, with 14 bases separating them. Germline lookup yields CDR1 KGHDR and CDR2 SFDVKD. CDR3 sequence: CATSDRGDFSSGANVLTF. The CDR3 nucleotides are TGTGCCACCAGTGATCGGGGAGACTTTAGCTCTGGGGCCAACGTCCTGACTTTC.

The chain is built from TRBV6-2 or TRBV6-3 and TRBJ2-5, with 8 bases that match TRBD2. CDR1 is MNHEY and CDR2 is SVGEGT in the germline V gene. This CDR3 contains 15 residues. The trim removed 6 bases at V and 5 bases at J, leaving 11 bases unmatched. As DNA, the CDR3 is TGTGCCAGCAGCCTAGGGCAAGCGGGGGTGGAGACCCAGTACTTC. Its protein is CASSLGQAGVETQYF.

This clone has only a few counts. V is TRBV5-4 and J is TRBJ1-4; D possibly corresponds to TRBD1 (5 bases). The CDR3 consists of 14 residues. Trimming shortened V by 0 bases and J by 12 bases, and 15 bases separated the two germline ends. CDR1 and CDR2 from the germline V gene are SGHNT and YYREEE (reference sequence). This CDR3 is CASSLDGGIGQLFF. The CDR3 nucleotides read TGTGCCAGCAGCTTGGACGGGGGTATTGGCCAACTGTTTTTT.

Here the CDR3 reads CASSSGVVDTQYF. The CDR3 DNA is TGTGCCAGCAGTTCGGGTGTCGTAGATACGCAGTATTTT. The chain joins TRBV27 to TRBJ2-3; D is ambiguous. CDR1 and CDR2 (germline): MNHEY, SMNVEV (reference sequence). With 4 bases removed from V and 5 bases from J, the gap between germline ends came to 10 bases. This CDR3 is 13 amino acids long.

V gene TRBV2 combines with J gene TRBJ2-1; 9 bases are a match to TRBD2. After removal of 3 bases from V and 6 bases from J, the junction contained 9 bases not matched to a gene. The CDR3 consists of 16 residues. The germline V gene has CDR1 SNHLY and CDR2 FYNNEI. The DNA of the CDR3 is TGTGCCAGCAGTGAGTTTGGGCGGGGGGGCATCAATGAGCAGTTCTTC. As protein: CASSEFGRGGINEQFF.

In nucleotides, the CDR3 is TGTGCCAGCAGCTTAGGGGGGCCCTCGTACGAGCAGTACTTC. Protein product: CASSLGGPSYEQYF. This chain connects TRBV11-2 to TRBJ2-7, with a tentative D call TRBD1 (6 bases). The V gene's germline CDR1 is SGHAT and CDR2 FQNNGV. This CDR3 is 14 amino acids long. Trimming removed 1 base at V and 4 bases at J, with 11 bases between. The entire variable domain, with the rest obtained from reference TRBV11-2 and TRBJ2-7, is as follows: EAGVAQSPRYKIIEKRQSVAFWCNPISGHATLYWYQQILGQGPKLLIQFQNNGVVDDSQLPKDRFSAERLKGVDSTLKIQPAKLEDSAVYLCASSLGGPSYEQYFGPGTRLTVT.